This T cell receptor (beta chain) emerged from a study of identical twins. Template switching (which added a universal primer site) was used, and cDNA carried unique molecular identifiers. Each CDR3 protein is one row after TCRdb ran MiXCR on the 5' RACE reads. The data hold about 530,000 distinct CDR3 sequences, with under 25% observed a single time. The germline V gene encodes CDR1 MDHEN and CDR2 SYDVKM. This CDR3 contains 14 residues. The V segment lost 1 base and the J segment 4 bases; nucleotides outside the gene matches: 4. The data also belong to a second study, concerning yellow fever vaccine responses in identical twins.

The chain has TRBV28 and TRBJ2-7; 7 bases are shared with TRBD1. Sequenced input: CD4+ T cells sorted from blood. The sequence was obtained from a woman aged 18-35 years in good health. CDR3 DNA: TGTGCCAGCAGTTTATCCGGGACAGATTACGAGCAGTACTTC. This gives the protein CASSLSGTDYEQYF.